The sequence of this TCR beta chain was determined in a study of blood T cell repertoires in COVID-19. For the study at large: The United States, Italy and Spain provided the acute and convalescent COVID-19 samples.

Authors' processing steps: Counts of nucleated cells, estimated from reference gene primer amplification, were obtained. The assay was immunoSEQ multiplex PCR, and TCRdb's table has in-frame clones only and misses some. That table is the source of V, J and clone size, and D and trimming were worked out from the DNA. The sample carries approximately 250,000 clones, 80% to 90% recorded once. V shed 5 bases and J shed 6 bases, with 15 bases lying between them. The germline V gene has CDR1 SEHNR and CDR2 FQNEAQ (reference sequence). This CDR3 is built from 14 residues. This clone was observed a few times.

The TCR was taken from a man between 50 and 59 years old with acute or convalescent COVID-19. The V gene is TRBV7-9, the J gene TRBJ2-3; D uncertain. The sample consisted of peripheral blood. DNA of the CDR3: TGTGCCAGCAGCATCAATACGCTAGACGATACGCAGTATTTT. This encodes CASSINTLDDTQYF.